Following are 6 T cell receptor beta chains from one sample sequenced in a study of cytomegalovirus exposure and HLA in healthy donors. 60 Vbeta and 13 Jbeta primers were used in PCR. Assay: immunoSEQ multiplex PCR; the TCRdb copy retains only in-frame clones and omits some. This sample has 50,000 to 70,000 clones, with around 82% found just once. Sequencing was done on a sample of PBMCs. The receptors come from a male donor in good health and CMV-seronegative.

This clone has only a few counts. The chain carries TRBV5-8 and TRBJ1-6, with D perhaps TRBD1 (6 bases). V lost 3 bases, J lost 8 bases, and 15 bases lay in between. The germline gives CDR1 SGHTS, CDR2 YDEGEE. CDR3 length: 15 residues. The CDR3 is CASSWTVSADSPLHF. The CDR3 region has the DNA TGTGCCAGCAGCTGGACAGTCTCGGCTGATTCACCCCTCCACTTT.

This clone occurred a few times. The V and J genes are TRBV6-5 and TRBJ2-7; D is unresolved. The V gene lost 4 bases and the J gene lost 1 base, with 5 bases spanning the gap. CDR1 and CDR2 from the germline V gene are MNHEY and SVGAGI. The CDR3 runs 12 residues. The CDR3 nucleotides read TGTGCCAGCAGTTCTCGGTCCTACGAGCAGTACTTC. Encoded protein: CASSSRSYEQYF.

The rearrangement joins TRBV4-2 to TRBJ2-3; the match to TRBD2 covers 14 bases. Germline loops: CDR1 LGHNA, CDR2 YNFKEQ. This CDR3 is 17 amino acids long. J lost 4 bases, V lost 4 bases, and 7 bases had no gene match. CDR3 coding DNA: TGTGCCAGCAGCCCCAGACTAGCGGGGGGGAGCGCAGATACGCAGTATTTT. Its translation is CASSPRLAGGSADTQYF.

CDR3 region: CASSKDSIETQYF. The CDR3 bases are TGTGCCAGCAGCAAGGACAGTATAGAGACCCAGTACTTC. This chain uses TRBV7-7 with TRBJ2-5, with D perhaps matching TRBD1 (6 bases). The germline V gene encodes CDR1 SSHAT and CDR2 FNYEAQ (reference sequence). V lost 5 bases to trimming and J lost 4 bases, with 11 bases between them. The CDR3 covers 13 residues.

The V gene is TRBV6-6, the J gene TRBJ2-7, with TRBD1 identical over 7 bases. The J call is in doubt because the DNA end fits TRBJ2-5 better. Germline loops: CDR1 MNHNY, CDR2 SVGAGI (reference sequence). The CDR3 covers 12 residues. The CDR3 region has the DNA TGTGCCAGCAGGGGGGACAGTGAGACCCAGTACTTC. Its protein product is CASRGDSETQYF.

The rearrangement links TRBV10-1 to TRBJ2-5; no definite D call. Germline V gene lookup returns CDR1 WNHNN and CDR2 SYGVQD (reference sequence). V shed 10 bases and J shed 1 base, with 16 bases lying between them. The CDR3 length is 14 residues. CDR3 sequence reads: CATSSPHTQETQYF. CDR3 nucleotide sequence: TGCGCCACCTCATCGCCCCACACCCAAGAGACCCAGTACTTC.